The clone carrying this TCR beta chain occurred many times. This entry is derived from a study of blood T cells in healthy people across ages. Then a second PCR, running about 6 to 12 cycles, was carried out with a sample-barcoded 5' primer and a J-beta primer mix. TCRdb called the 5' RACE reads again in MiXCR, with one record for every CDR3 protein. The table lists around 1.5 million distinct CDR3 sequences, roughly 60% of them singletons. The sample taken for sequencing was blood. This receptor was taken from a man aged 18 to 30 in good health.

This CDR3 reads CATSRDYGTGSTGELFF. CDR3 nucleotide sequence: TGTGCCACCAGCAGAGATTACGGGACAGGGAGCACCGGGGAGCTGTTTTTT. V is TRBV15 and J is TRBJ2-2, with 9 bases aligning to TRBD1. Germline lookup yields CDR1 LNHNV and CDR2 YYDKDF (reference sequence). The V segment lost 0 bases and the J segment 4 bases; nucleotides outside the gene matches: 6. There are 17 residues in the CDR3.